Described below is a single TCR beta chain sequence and its context. Using immunoSEQ multiplex PCR, the repertoire was profiled, and TCRdb retains in-frame clones only, with some absent. The table includes 70,000 or so clones, 75% to 85% detected once. These data originate in a study of OX40 agonist ivuxolimab in advanced cancers. Study information: There were three patients with partial responses, one having hepatocellular carcinoma and two cutaneous melanoma.

V shed 0 bases, J shed 1 base, and the junction held 3 bases outside the gene matches. Per germline, CDR1 SGHNT and CDR2 YYREEE (reference sequence). The CDR3 is 15 amino acids. The sequence was collected from an adult with an advanced solid tumor such as melanoma, head and neck, liver or kidney cancer. This material consisted of CD4+ or CD8+ T cells sorted from blood, taken in a trial of the OX40 agonist ivuxolimab. The chain carries TRBV5-4 and TRBJ2-7; 8 bases fit TRBD1. CDR3 DNA sequence: TGTGCCAGCAGCTTGGACAGGACAGGGTCCTACGAGCAGTACTTC. The encoded protein is CASSLDRTGSYEQYF.